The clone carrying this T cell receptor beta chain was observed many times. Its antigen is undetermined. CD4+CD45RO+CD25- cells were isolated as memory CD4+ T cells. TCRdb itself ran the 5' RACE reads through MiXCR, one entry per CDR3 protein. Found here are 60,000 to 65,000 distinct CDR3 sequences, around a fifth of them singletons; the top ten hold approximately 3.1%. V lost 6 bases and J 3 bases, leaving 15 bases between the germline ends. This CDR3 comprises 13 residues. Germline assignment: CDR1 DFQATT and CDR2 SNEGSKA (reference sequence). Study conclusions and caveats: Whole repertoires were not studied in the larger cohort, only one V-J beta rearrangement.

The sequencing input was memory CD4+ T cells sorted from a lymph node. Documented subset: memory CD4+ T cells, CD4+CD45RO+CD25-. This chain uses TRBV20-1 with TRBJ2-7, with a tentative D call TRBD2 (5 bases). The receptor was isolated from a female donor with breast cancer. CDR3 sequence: CSAARTGLYEQYF. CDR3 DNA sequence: TGCAGTGCCGCTCGGACCGGACTCTACGAGCAGTACTTC.